Listed here are 32 T cell receptor beta chains from one sample, sequenced in a study of blood T cells in healthy people across ages. The authors ran a second PCR of about 6 to 11 cycles using a sample-barcoded 5' primer and a J-beta primer mix. Each CDR3 protein gets one entry after TCRdb re-called the 5' RACE reads with MiXCR. This sample carries approximately 900,000 distinct CDR3 sequences, around 29% of them seen once, and the ten largest clones take about 9.4%. These data also formed part of another study, on T cells of mothers and their children.

The sample consisted of blood. Receptors originate from a woman aged 35 to 49 in good health.

This clonotype occurred a few times. The V call is TRBV7-3, the J call TRBJ2-3, with D tentatively TRBD1 or TRBD2 (6 bases each). Germline V gene lookup returns CDR1 SGHTA and CDR2 FQGTGA. Trimming removed 5 bases at V and 5 bases at J, with 17 bases between. The CDR3 consists of 15 residues. CDR3 protein: CASSPSGGRQDTQYF. As DNA, the CDR3 is TGTGCCAGCAGCCCATCCGGGGGCCGACAAGATACGCAGTATTTT.

The chain carries TRBV20-1 and TRBJ1-3; D possibly corresponds to TRBD1 (5 bases). Trimming removed 5 bases from V and 0 bases from J, with 11 bases in between. The germline gives CDR1 DFQATT, CDR2 SNEGSKA (reference sequence). The CDR3 is made up of 14 amino acids. CDR3 coding DNA: TGCAGTGCTTACGACAGTTCCTCTGGAAACACCATATATTTT. Translation gives CSAYDSSSGNTIYF.

A word on this clonotype: This could be a read error, since a much larger clone is one nucleotide away. The V and J genes are TRBV12-3 or TRBV12-4 and TRBJ1-2; D is unclear. Trimming removed 8 bases at V and 0 bases at J, with 7 bases between. CDR3 length equals 12 residues. CDR3 amino acids: CASGPPNYGYTF. CDR3 coding DNA: TGTGCCAGCGGCCCGCCTAACTATGGCTACACCTTC.

This clonotype has just one count. A junction boundary mismatches the germline segment, possibly from a read error. This chain uses TRBV7-3 with TRBJ1-1; possible D gene TRBD1, 5 bases. This CDR3 spans 13 amino acids. Germline loops: CDR1 SGHTA, CDR2 FQGTGA. CDR3 sequence reads: CASSKTGGTESFF. CDR3 bases: TGTGCCAGTAGCAAAACGGGAGGGACTGAATCTTTCTTT.

This clonotype appeared many times. The chain has TRBV18 and TRBJ1-2; TRBD1 is a possible D gene (6 bases). Germline CDR1 reads KGHSH; CDR2 reads LQKENI. Trimming took 0 bases from V and 6 from J, leaving 14 bases between them. The length of the CDR3 is 15 residues. The CDR3 is CASSPPVAGGDGYTF. CDR3 sequence (DNA): TGTGCCAGCTCACCACCAGTTGCTGGGGGCGATGGCTACACCTTC.

This clonotype was detected a few times. This chain uses TRBV7-2 with TRBJ1-1; the D gene is possibly TRBD1 (5 bases). V lost 7 bases and J 4 bases, leaving 13 bases between the germline ends. Germline CDR1 SGHTA, CDR2 FQGNSA. This CDR3 comprises 13 residues. Here the CDR3 reads CASTSLGGTEAFF. In DNA form, the CDR3 reads TGTGCCAGCACCTCCCTGGGGGGCACTGAAGCTTTCTTT.

The chain employs TRBV7-2 and TRBJ2-3, with unresolved D. The germline CDR1 and CDR2 sequences are SGHTA and FQGNSA. The CDR3 totals 14 residues. V shed 0 bases and J shed 5 bases, with 9 bases lying between them. CDR3 loop: CASSLAGPGDTQYF. The CDR3 nucleotides read TGTGCCAGCAGCTTAGCGGGCCCAGGAGATACGCAGTATTTT.

This rearrangement joins TRBV11-3 to TRBJ2-5, with 10 nucleotides matching TRBD1. The assigned J gene may be wrong: the sequence end matches TRBJ2-1 better. In germline, CDR1 is SGHNT, CDR2 YENEEA. This CDR3 comprises 15 residues. The CDR3 DNA sequence: TGTGCCAGCAGCCCGGACAGGGGGAAGCGAGAGACCCAGTTCTTC. This translates into CASSPDRGKRETQFF.

The chain links TRBV9 to TRBJ1-1; 10 bases fit TRBD1. There are 15 residues in the CDR3. Germline assignment: CDR1 SGDLS and CDR2 YYNGEE. V trimming: 3 bases; J trimming: 4 bases; junction bases outside the gene matches: 6. The CDR3 spells CASSARDRGFTEAFF. CDR3 in DNA: TGTGCCAGCAGCGCCCGGGACAGGGGATTCACTGAAGCTTTCTTT. Full variable domain (remainder filled in from reference TRBV9 and TRBJ1-1): DSGVTQTPKHLITATGQRVTLRCSPRSGDLSVYWYQQSLDQGLQFLIQYYNGEERAKGNILERFSAQQFPDLHSELNLSSLELGDSALYFCASSARDRGFTEAFFGQGTRLTVV.

The chain links TRBV4-1 to TRBJ1-5; TRBD1 agrees at 8 bases. Germline V gene sequence: CDR1 MGHRA, CDR2 YSYEKL. The CDR3 sequence is 16 residues long. Trimming cost V 0 bases and J 4 bases; bases outside gene matches: 5. The CDR3 here is CASSQDGTGWNQPQHF. Here the CDR3 DNA reads TGCGCCAGCAGCCAAGATGGGACAGGCTGGAATCAGCCCCAGCATTTT.

This clonotype was recorded a few times. A read error may explain this, as a much larger clone is one base away. The chain carries TRBV29-1 and TRBJ2-4, with TRBD1 identical over 7 bases. Germline CDR1 SQVTM, CDR2 ANQGSEA. CDR3 size: 12 residues. Trimming took 6 bases from V and 15 from J; bases not matched to a gene: 14. CDR3 sequence (DNA): TGCAGCGTCGTGGAAGTCCAGGGGGAGTGGTACTTC. Translated, it gives CSVVEVQGEWYF.

This clonotype has a count of ten or more. This chain joins TRBV24-1 and TRBJ2-5, with D possibly being TRBD2 (5 bases). Trimming stripped 3 bases from V and 1 base from J, with 17 bases between. The CDR3 totals 17 residues. Per germline, CDR1 KGHDR and CDR2 SFDVKD. CDR3 sequence: CATSDTRSWETQETQYF. CDR3 nucleotide sequence: TGTGCCACCAGTGATACTCGGTCCTGGGAGACCCAAGAGACCCAGTACTTC.

Notes on this clonotype: A read error may account for a junction end that differs from germline. The chain has TRBV29-1 and TRBJ2-7; D possibly corresponds to TRBD1 (5 bases). Germline V gene data show CDR1 as SQVTM and CDR2 as ANQGSEA. The CDR3 has 18 amino acids. The CDR3, as DNA: TGCAGCGTTGAAGATCGGTTTGTTATTCAGGACACCTACAATGAGCAGTACTTT. Amino acids: CSVEDRFVIQDTYNEQYF.

This clonotype was counted at least ten times. The chain carries TRBV9 and TRBJ2-7; 9 nucleotides match TRBD1. V trimming: 3 bases; J trimming: 3 bases; junction bases outside the gene matches: 10. The CDR3 has 16 amino acids. Per the germline V gene, CDR1 is SGDLS and CDR2 is YYNGEE. CDR3: CASSAGTGSQFYEQYF. CDR3 DNA: TGTGCCAGCAGCGCTGGGACAGGGAGCCAATTCTACGAGCAGTACTTC.

V gene TRBV6-6 combines with J gene TRBJ2-3, with 8 bases aligning to TRBD1. V was pared by 5 bases and J by 6 bases, with 13 bases of the junction left unmatched. The CDR3 runs 16 residues. Germline values: CDR1 MNHNY, CDR2 SVGAGI (reference sequence). The CDR3 DNA reads TGTGCCAGCAGTGGGCAAGGGACAGGCCAACGGGATACGCAGTATTTT. Translating it yields CASSGQGTGQRDTQYF.

The J gene is TRBJ2-1, the V gene TRBV7-2; perhaps TRBD2 as D (5 bases). The V end was cut by 2 bases, the J end by 9 bases, with 14 bases between. CDR3 size: 14 residues. Germline CDR1 is SGHTA and CDR2 is FQGNSA. DNA for the CDR3: TGTGCCAGCAGCTTACCAAAGAGGGTTGGTGAGCAGTTCTTC. This codes for CASSLPKRVGEQFF.

The chain has TRBV7-9 and TRBJ2-7, with a weak D call TRBD1 (6 bases). This CDR3 has 14 amino acids. The germline gives CDR1 SEHNR, CDR2 FQNEAQ (reference sequence). V lost 5 bases to trimming and J lost 1 base, with 12 bases between them. The chain's CDR3 is CASSPTDRSYEQYF. CDR3 bases: TGTGCCAGCAGCCCGACGGACAGATCCTACGAGCAGTACTTC.

This chain links TRBV7-2 with TRBJ2-1, with D unresolved. V was trimmed by 4 bases and J by 7 bases, leaving 17 bases between them. Germline-derived CDR1 and CDR2 are SGHTA and FQGNSA. The CDR3 totals 15 residues. The CDR3 nucleotides read TGTGCCAGCAGCTCGATCTCCAGTATGGGAAATGAGCAGTTCTTC. Amino acid sequence: CASSSISSMGNEQFF. Variable domain in full (rest from reference TRBV7-2 and TRBJ2-1): GAGVSQSPSNKVTEKGKDVELRCDPISGHTALYWYRQSLGQGLEFLIYFQGNSAPDKSGLPSDRFSAERTGGSVSTLTIQRTQQEDSAVYLCASSSISSMGNEQFFGPGTRLTVL.

This clonotype was detected only a few times. This may come from a read error, since a much larger clone is one base off. The chain links TRBV7-9 to TRBJ2-7; 7 nucleotides align to TRBD1. The CDR3 runs to 14 residues. Trimming at V came to 5 bases and at J to 2 bases, leaving 6 bases not matched to a gene. Per germline, CDR1 SEHNR and CDR2 FQNEAQ (reference sequence). The CDR3 DNA follows: TGTGCCAGCAGCCCCCGGGACAGCACCTACGAGCAGTACTTC. Encoded protein: CASSPRDSTYEQYF.

This clonotype was counted ten times or more. The chain joins TRBV7-6 to TRBJ2-7; no clear D gene. Looked up from germline, CDR1 is SGHVS and CDR2 is FNYEAQ. The CDR3 extends over 14 amino acids. Trimming left V 4 bases short and J 0 bases short, with 10 bases between. The CDR3 DNA follows: TGTGCCAGCAGCTCCTACTCAGGCTCCTACGAGCAGTACTTC. Protein: CASSSYSGSYEQYF.

The genes are TRBV21-1 and TRBJ2-4; whether TRBD1, the table's D call, matches the DNA was not checked. TRBV21-1 is listed as a pseudogene. CDR3 length: 16 residues. CDR3 nucleotide sequence: TGTGCCAGCAGCGCCTGGGACAGGGTACCCAAAAACATTCAGTACTTC. This sequence encodes CASSAWDRVPKNIQYF.

This clonotype was recorded at least ten times. The genes are TRBV12-3 or TRBV12-4 and TRBJ1-4, with D possibly matching TRBD1 (5 bases). The CDR3 runs 14 residues. V shed 0 bases and J shed 9 bases, with 11 bases lying between them. DNA of the CDR3: TGTGCCAGCAGTTTAGCGGGCGGGGCTAAAAAACTGTTTTTT. It is translated as CASSLAGGAKKLFF.

This clonotype was detected only a few times. J is TRBJ1-2 and V is TRBV7-2, with D unclear. CDR3 length: 13 residues. CDR1 and CDR2 from the germline V gene are SGHTA and FQGNSA. Trimming took 7 bases from V and 6 from J, leaving 15 bases between them. In nucleotides, the CDR3 is TGTGCCAGCACCCCTTGGAGGGCGAATGGCTACACCTTC. Translation gives CASTPWRANGYTF.

This clonotype was recorded a few times. This chain uses TRBV4-1 with TRBJ2-3; possibly TRBD2 for D (5 bases). This CDR3 is 16 amino acids long. Germline V CDR1 and CDR2: MGHRA, YSYEKL. The V and J ends lost 1 base and 4 bases respectively, with 15 bases between them. The CDR3: CASSQGWKRSADTQYF. DNA of the CDR3: TGCGCCAGCAGCCAAGGATGGAAGCGGAGTGCAGATACGCAGTATTTT.

This clonotype occurred a few times. The CDR3 sequence is CASSLYGTGMSTNEKLFF. Written as DNA, the CDR3 is TGCGCCAGCAGCTTGTATGGGACAGGGATGTCAACTAATGAAAAACTGTTTTTT. The chain is built from TRBV5-1 and TRBJ1-4; 9 bases are a match to TRBD1. Germline V lookup: CDR1 SGHRS, CDR2 YFSETQ. V lost 1 base, J lost 0 bases, and 7 bases stayed unmatched. CDR3 length equals 18 residues.

This clonotype has a handful of counts. The V and J genes are TRBV25-1 and TRBJ2-7; 15 bases fit TRBD2. The CDR3 totals 17 residues. V was pared by 3 bases and J by 5 bases, with 8 bases of the junction left unmatched. Germline-derived CDR1 and CDR2 are MGHDK and SYGVNS. CDR3 DNA sequence: TGTGCCAGCAGTGACGGACTAGCGGGGGGGCTGGAGAACGAGCAGTACTTC. Translation: CASSDGLAGGLENEQYF.

This clonotype appeared many times. The chain uses TRBV7-3 and TRBJ2-5, with D tentatively TRBD2 (6 bases). There are 14 residues in the CDR3. V was cut by 1 base and J by 5 bases, with 11 bases left in between. Germline V gene lookup returns CDR1 SGHTA and CDR2 FQGTGA. CDR3 region: CASSLRSGGETQYF. DNA of the CDR3: TGTGCCAGCAGCTTAAGGAGCGGAGGGGAGACCCAGTACTTC.

This clonotype was observed many times. The chain combines TRBV19 with TRBJ2-7, with 10 bases fitting TRBD1. The CDR3 length is 15 residues. The V gene's germline CDR1 is LNHDA and CDR2 SQIVND (reference sequence). J gave up 5 bases and V 5 bases, and 9 bases lay outside the gene matches. CDR3 protein: CASSHTGTGENEQYF. For the CDR3, the DNA is TGTGCCAGTAGTCATACCGGGACAGGGGAGAACGAGCAGTACTTC.

This clonotype was found a few times. The gene calls are TRBV3-1 and TRBJ2-7, with TRBD2 matching over 11 bases. This CDR3 has 16 residues. V gave up 4 bases and J gave up 3 bases; unmatched junction bases: 8. Germline V gene lookup returns CDR1 LGHDT and CDR2 YNNKEL (reference sequence). The DNA of the CDR3 is TGTGCCAGCAGCCCGCTTAGCGGGGGGGCCAGCTACGAGCAGTACTTC. Protein: CASSPLSGGASYEQYF.

This clonotype was detected many times. CDR3 DNA sequence: TGTGCCAGCATCGCGGCAGGGAGGCGTCAGCCCCAGCATTTT. It translates to CASIAAGRRQPQHF. The chain is built from TRBV12-3 or TRBV12-4 and TRBJ1-5; D is perhaps TRBD1 (5 bases). This CDR3 has 14 residues. The V and J ends lost 7 bases and 6 bases respectively, with 16 bases between them.

This chain joins TRBV27 and TRBJ2-1; no clear D. Germline CDR1 is MNHEY and CDR2 is SMNVEV (reference sequence). V lost 8 bases and J lost 4, with 18 bases in between. The CDR3 length is 15 residues. The CDR3 DNA reads as TGTGCCAGCCCTAATTCCCTGGCAGATTACAATGAGCAGTTCTTC. Translation gives CASPNSLADYNEQFF.

This clonotype was recorded many times. The chain carries TRBV7-8 and TRBJ2-7; TRBD1 agrees at 7 bases. The V gene end was trimmed by 5 bases and the J gene end by 6 bases; junction bases not matched to a gene: 10. Looked up from germline, CDR1 is SGHVS and CDR2 is FQNEAQ. There are 14 residues in the CDR3. The CDR3 coding sequence is TGTGCCAGCAGCCACAAAGGGACAGCAGGCGAGCAGTACTTC. Translating it yields CASSHKGTAGEQYF.